This T cell receptor (beta chain) comes out of a study of beta chain features in type 1 diabetes. General study findings and limits: Relative to healthy donors, patients appeared to have naive, central memory and Treg TCRB repertoires that were more similar. Type 1 diabetes patients showed a moderate but significant shortening of TCRB CDR3s in all four CD4+ subsets.

The study reverse transcribed the entire isolated RNA, so it sequenced expressed TCRB transcripts. Generated by immunoSEQ multiplex PCR, the TCRdb table keeps only in-frame clones and is missing some. The table lists 120,000 or so clones, roughly 17% of them singletons. A word on this clone: The antigen is not known.

Sequenced sample: central memory CD4+ T cells from blood. The TCR comes from a man aged 18 to 29 with type 1 diabetes.

The chain's CDR3 is CASSPTGGRGQPQHF. The DNA for the CDR3 is TGTGCCAGCTCACCGACAGGGGGGAGAGGACAGCCCCAGCATTTT. The V and J genes are TRBV18 and TRBJ1-5, with 9 bases fitting TRBD1. Germline CDR1 KGHSH, CDR2 LQKENI. This CDR3 region has 15 residues. V shed 3 bases and J 7 bases; nucleotides not matched to a gene: 7. Combining the CDR3 with reference TRBV18 and TRBJ1-5 gives the whole variable domain NAGVMQNPRHLVRRRGQEARLRCSPMKGHSHVYWYRQLPEEGLKFMVYLQKENIIDESGMPKERFSAEFPKEGPSILRIQQVVRGDSAAYFCASSPTGGRGQPQHFGDGTRLSIL.